This TCR beta chain derives from a study of cytomegalovirus exposure and HLA in healthy donors. Study findings and constraints: Later analysis demonstrated an association between a missense DCLRE1C variant and TCR beta V- and J-gene trimming.

A word on this clone: Its target is unknown.

In the PCR, 60 Vbeta and 13 Jbeta primers were used. Only in-frame clones appear in the TCRdb table, and some are missing; sequencing was by immunoSEQ multiplex PCR. The data show some 200,000 clones, approximately 82% seen once. V was clipped by 4 bases and J by 1 base, with 14 bases between them. Looked up from germline, CDR1 is SGDLS and CDR2 is YYNGEE. The CDR3 runs to 15 residues. Sequencing was done on a sample of PBMCs. The gene calls are TRBV9 and TRBJ1-1; no definite D call. This TCR was recovered from a woman in her forties in good health and CMV-seronegative. CDR3 protein: CASSSERAWNTEAFF. CDR3 DNA: TGTGCCAGCAGCTCCGAGAGGGCATGGAACACTGAAGCTTTCTTT.